The clone carrying this TCR beta chain was counted only a few times. CDR1 is SGHAT, CDR2 FQNNGV, per germline. V was cut by 5 bases and J by 7 bases, with 24 bases left in between. The CDR3 consists of 17 residues. This sample stems from a study of blood T cell repertoires in COVID-19. Study-level information: Specimens from acute and convalescent COVID-19 originated in the United States, Italy and Spain. From T cells, B-cell-depleted T cells, or PBMCs came the material, which was cDNA or gDNA.

Data came from immunoSEQ multiplex PCR; TCRdb stores just in-frame clones and leaves some out. The data hold more than 150,000 clones, with about 85% observed a single time. The chain combines TRBV11-2 with TRBJ2-1; D may be TRBD2 (6 bases). This TCR was sampled from a man aged 70-80 years who had recovered from COVID-19. The sample comprised peripheral blood. The CDR3 nucleotides read TGTGCCAGCAGCCCTAACAGGCGAGCGTCCGCGGGGAATGAGCAGTTCTTC. Translated, it gives CASSPNRRASAGNEQFF.